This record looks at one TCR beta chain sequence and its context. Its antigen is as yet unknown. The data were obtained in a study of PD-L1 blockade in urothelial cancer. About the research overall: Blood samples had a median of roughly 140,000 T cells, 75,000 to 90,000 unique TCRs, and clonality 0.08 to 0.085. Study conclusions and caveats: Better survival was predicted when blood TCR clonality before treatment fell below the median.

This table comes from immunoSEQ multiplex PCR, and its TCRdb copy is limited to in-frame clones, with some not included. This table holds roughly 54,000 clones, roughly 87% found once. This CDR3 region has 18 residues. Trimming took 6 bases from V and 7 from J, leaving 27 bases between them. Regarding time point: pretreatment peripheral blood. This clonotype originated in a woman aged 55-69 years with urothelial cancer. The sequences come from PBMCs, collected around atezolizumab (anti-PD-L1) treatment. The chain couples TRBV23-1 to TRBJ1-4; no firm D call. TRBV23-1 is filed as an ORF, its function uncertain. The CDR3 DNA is TGCGCCAGCAGCCCCGGGTCAAGGCGCGCCAACGTTTGTGAAAAACTGTTTTTT. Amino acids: CASSPGSRRANVCEKLFF.